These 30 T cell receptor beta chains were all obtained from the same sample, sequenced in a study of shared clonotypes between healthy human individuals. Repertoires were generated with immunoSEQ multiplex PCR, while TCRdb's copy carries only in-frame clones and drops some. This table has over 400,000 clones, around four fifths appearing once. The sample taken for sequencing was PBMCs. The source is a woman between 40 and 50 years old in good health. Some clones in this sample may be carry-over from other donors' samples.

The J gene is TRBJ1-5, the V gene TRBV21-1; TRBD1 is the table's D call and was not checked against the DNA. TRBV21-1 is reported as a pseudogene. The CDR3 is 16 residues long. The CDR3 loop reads CASTGTAQRDHQPQHF. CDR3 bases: TGTGCCAGCACCGGGACAGCGCAAAGGGACCATCAGCCCCAGCATTTT.

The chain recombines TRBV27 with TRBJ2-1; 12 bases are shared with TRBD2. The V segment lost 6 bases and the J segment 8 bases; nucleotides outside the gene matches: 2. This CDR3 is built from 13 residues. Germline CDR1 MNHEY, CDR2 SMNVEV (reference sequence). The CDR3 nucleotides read TGTGCCAGCAGACGACTAGCGGGAGATGAGCAGTTCTTC. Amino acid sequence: CASRRLAGDEQFF.

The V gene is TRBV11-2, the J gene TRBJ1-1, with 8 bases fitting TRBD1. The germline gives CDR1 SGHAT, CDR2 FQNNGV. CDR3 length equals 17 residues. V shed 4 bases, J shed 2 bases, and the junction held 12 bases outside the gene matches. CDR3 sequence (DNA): TGTGCCAGCAGCTCGGGACAGGCAAGATCTTTAAACACTGAAGCTTTCTTT. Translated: CASSSGQARSLNTEAFF.

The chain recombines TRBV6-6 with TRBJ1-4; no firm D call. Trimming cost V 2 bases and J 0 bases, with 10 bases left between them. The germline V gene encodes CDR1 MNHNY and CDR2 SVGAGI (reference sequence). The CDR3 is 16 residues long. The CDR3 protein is CASSYAGQATNEKLFF. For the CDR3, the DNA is TGTGCCAGCAGTTACGCCGGGCAAGCAACTAATGAAAAACTGTTTTTT.

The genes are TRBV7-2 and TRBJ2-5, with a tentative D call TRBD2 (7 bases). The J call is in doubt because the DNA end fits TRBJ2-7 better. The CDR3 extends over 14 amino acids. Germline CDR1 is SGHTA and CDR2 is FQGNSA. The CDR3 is CASSLVGGAHEQYF. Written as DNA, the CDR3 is TGTGCCAGCAGCTTAGTTGGGGGGGCCCACGAGCAGTACTTC.

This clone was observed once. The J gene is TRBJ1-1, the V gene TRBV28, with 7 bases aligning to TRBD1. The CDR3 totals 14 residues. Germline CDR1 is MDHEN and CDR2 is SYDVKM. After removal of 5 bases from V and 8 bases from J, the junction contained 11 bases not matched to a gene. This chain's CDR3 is CASSPRTGRGEAFF. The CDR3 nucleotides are TGTGCCAGCAGTCCCCGGACAGGACGGGGCGAAGCTTTCTTT.

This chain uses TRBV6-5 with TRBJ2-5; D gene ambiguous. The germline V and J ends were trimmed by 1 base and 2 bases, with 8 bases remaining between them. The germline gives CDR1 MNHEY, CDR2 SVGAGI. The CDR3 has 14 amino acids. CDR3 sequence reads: CASSYFPQQETQYF. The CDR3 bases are TGTGCCAGCAGTTACTTCCCACAGCAAGAGACCCAGTACTTC.

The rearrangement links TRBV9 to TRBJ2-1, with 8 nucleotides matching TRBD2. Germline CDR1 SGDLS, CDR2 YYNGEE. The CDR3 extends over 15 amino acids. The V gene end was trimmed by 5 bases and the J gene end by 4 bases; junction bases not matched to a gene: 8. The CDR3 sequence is CASRKRSGSYNEQFF. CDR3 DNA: TGTGCCAGCAGAAAGAGGAGCGGGAGTTACAATGAGCAGTTCTTC.

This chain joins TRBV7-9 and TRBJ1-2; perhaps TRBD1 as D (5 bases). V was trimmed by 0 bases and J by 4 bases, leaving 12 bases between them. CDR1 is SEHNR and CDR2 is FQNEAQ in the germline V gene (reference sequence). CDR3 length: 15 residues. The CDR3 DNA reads TGTGCCAGCAGCTTAGCGGGCCAGGGAGCCTATGGCTACACCTTC. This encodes CASSLAGQGAYGYTF.

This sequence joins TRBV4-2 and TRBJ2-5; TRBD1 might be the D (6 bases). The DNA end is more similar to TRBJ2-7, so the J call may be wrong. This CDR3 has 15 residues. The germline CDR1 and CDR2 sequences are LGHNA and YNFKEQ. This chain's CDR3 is CASSQGNRVPYEQYF. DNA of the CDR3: TGTGCCAGCAGCCAAGGGAACAGGGTCCCCTACGAGCAGTACTTC.

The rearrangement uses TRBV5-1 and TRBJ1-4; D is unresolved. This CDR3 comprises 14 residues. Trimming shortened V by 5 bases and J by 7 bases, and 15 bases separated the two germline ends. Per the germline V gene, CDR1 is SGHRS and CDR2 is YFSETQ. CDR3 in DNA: TGCGCCAGCAGGGCCTCTTCCCTTACTGAAAAACTGTTTTTT. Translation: CASRASSLTEKLFF.

CDR3 protein: CAWSPGQNNSPLHF. The CDR3, as DNA: TGTGCCTGGAGTCCCGGACAAAATAATTCACCCCTCCACTTT. The chain combines TRBV30 with TRBJ1-6; possible D gene TRBD1, 5 bases. Germline CDR1 is GTSNPN and CDR2 is SVGIG (reference sequence). This CDR3 comprises 14 residues. Trimming took off 2 bases at V and 5 bases at J, with 10 bases between the two ends.

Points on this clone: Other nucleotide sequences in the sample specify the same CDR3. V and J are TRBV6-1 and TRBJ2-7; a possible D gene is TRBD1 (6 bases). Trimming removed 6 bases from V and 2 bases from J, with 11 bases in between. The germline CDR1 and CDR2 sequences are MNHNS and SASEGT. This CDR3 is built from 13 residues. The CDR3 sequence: CASRGGQTYEQYF. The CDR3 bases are TGTGCCAGCAGGGGTGGACAGACCTACGAGCAGTACTTC.

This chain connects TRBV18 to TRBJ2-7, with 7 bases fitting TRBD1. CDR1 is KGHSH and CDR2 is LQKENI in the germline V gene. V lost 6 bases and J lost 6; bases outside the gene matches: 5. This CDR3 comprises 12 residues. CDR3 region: CASSRDSAEQYF. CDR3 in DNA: TGTGCCAGCTCTCGGGACAGCGCCGAGCAGTACTTC.

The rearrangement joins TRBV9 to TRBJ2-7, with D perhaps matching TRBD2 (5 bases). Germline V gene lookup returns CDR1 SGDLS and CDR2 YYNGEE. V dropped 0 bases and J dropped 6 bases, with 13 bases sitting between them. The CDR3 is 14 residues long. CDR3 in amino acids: CASSVGLALTEQYF. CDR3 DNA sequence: TGTGCCAGCAGCGTAGGGCTAGCCTTAACCGAGCAGTACTTC.

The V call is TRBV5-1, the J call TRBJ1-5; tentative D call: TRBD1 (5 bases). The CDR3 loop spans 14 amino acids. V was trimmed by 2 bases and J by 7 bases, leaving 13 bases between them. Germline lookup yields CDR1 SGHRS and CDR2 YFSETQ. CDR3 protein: CASSFGGTGQPQHF. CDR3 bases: TGCGCCAGCAGCTTCGGGGGTACGGGGCAGCCCCAGCATTTT.

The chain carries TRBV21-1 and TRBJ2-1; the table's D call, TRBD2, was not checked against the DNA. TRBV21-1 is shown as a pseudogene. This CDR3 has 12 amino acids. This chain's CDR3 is CARSKAGNEQFF. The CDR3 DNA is TGTGCCCGATCGAAAGCGGGAAATGAGCAGTTCTTC.

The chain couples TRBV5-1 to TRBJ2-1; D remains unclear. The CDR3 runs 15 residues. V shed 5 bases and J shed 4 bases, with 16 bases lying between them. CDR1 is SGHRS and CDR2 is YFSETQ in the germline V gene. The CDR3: CASRELNQVYNEQFF. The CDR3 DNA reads TGCGCCAGCAGGGAGCTCAACCAAGTTTACAATGAGCAGTTCTTC.

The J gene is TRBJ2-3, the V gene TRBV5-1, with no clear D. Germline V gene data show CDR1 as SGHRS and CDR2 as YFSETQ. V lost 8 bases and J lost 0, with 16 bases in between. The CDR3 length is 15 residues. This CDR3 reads CASSDGRKSTDTQYF. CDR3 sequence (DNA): TGCGCCAGTAGTGACGGGCGGAAGAGCACAGATACGCAGTATTTT.

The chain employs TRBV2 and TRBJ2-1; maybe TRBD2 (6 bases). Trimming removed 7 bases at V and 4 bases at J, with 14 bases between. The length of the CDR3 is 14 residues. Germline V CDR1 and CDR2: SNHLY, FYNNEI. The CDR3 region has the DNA TGTGCCAGCACGGGAGCGCTACAATACAATGAGCAGTTCTTC. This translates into CASTGALQYNEQFF.

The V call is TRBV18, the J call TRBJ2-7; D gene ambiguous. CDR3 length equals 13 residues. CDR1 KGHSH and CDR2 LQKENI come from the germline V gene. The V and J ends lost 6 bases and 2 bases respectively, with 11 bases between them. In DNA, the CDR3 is TGTGCCAGCTCCCGTGCGGCAGCCTACGAGCAGTACTTC. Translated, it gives CASSRAAAYEQYF.

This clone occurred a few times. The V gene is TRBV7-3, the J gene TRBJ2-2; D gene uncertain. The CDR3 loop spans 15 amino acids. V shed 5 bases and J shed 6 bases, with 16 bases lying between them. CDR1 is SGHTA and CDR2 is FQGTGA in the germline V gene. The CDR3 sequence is CASSRGTGVAGELFF. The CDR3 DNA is TGTGCCAGCAGCCGCGGCACTGGGGTCGCCGGGGAGCTGTTTTTT.

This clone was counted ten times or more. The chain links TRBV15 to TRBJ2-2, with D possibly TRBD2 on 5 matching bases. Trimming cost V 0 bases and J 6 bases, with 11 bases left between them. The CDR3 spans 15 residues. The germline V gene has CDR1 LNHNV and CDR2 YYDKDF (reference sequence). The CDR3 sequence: CATSREIEGSGELFF. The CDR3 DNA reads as TGTGCCACCAGCAGAGAAATTGAGGGTTCCGGGGAGCTGTTTTTT.

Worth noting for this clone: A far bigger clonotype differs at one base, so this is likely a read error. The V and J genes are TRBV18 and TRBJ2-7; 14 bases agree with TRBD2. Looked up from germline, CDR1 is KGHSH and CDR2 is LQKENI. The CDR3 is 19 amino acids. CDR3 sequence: CASSPPYSGLAGDLNEQHF. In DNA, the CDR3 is TGTGCCAGCTCACCACCCTACTCGGGACTAGCGGGAGATTTGAACGAGCAGCACTTC.

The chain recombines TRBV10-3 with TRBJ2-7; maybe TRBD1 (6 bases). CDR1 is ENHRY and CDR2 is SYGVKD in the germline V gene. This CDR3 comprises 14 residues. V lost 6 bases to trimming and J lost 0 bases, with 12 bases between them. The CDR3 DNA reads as TGTGCCATCAGCGGAACAGGGTTCTCCTACGAGCAGTACTTC. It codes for CAISGTGFSYEQYF.

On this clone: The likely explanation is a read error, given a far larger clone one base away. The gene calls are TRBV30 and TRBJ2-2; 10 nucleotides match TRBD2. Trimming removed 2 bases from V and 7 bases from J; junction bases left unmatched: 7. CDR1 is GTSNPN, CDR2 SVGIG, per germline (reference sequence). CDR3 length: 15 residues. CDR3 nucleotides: TGTGCCTGGAGTAGCGGGAGGGCCTCAGACGGGGAGCTGTTTTTT. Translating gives CAWSSGRASDGELFF.

The CDR3 loop is CASSIGSSPTYEQYF. CDR3 nucleotides: TGTGCCAGTAGTATAGGTAGCTCCCCGACCTACGAGCAGTACTTC. The chain has TRBV19 and TRBJ2-7; unclear D gene. Trimming removed 1 base at V and 2 bases at J, with 12 bases between. The CDR3 consists of 15 residues. Germline CDR1 and CDR2: LNHDA and SQIVND (reference sequence).

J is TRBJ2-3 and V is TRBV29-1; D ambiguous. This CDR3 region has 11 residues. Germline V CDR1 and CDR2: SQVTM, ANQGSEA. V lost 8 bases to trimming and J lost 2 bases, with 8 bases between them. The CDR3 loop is CSTGVTDTQYF. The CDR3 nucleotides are TGCAGCACCGGAGTCACAGATACGCAGTATTTT.

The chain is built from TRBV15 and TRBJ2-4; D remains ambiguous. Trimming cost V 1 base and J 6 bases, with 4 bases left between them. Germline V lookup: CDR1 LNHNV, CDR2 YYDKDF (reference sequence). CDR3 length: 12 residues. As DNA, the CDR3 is TGTGCCACCAGCAGAGGAGGAAACATTCAGTACTTC. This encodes CATSRGGNIQYF.

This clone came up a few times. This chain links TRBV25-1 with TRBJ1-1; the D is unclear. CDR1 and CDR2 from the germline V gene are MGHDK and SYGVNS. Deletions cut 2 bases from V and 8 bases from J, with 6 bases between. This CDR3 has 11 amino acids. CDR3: CASSEAEEAFF. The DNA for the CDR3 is TGTGCCAGCAGTGAAGCCGAAGAAGCTTTCTTT.